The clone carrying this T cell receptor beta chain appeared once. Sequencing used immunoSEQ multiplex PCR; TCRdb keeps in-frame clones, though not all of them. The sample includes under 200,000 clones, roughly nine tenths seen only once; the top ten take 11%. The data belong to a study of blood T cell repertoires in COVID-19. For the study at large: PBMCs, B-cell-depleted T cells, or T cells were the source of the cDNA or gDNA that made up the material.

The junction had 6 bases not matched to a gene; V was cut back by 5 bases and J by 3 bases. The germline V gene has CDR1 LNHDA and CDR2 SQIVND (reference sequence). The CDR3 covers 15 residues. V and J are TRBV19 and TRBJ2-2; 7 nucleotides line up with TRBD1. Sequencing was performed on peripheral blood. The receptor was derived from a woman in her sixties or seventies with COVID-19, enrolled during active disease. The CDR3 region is CASSVTGVDTGELFF. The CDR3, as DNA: TGTGCCAGTAGTGTCACAGGGGTCGACACCGGGGAGCTGTTTTTT.